A selection of T cell receptor beta chains follows, all from one sample in a study of blood T cell repertoires in COVID-19. Here immunoSEQ multiplex PCR was the method, and the copy in TCRdb shows in-frame clones only, minus some. The repertoire holds about 140,000 clones, with 85% to 90% as singletons. Sequenced sample: peripheral blood. These receptors came from a human donor in a cohort sampled during active COVID-19. Both conserved end residues are part of each CDR3. Each record gives: V gene, J gene, D gene, CDR3 protein. The D gene is left open where the match is weak.

TRBV28,TRBJ2-3,TRBD1,CASRTGGRRTDTQYF
TRBV28,TRBJ1-6,TRBD1,CASSRYRGRIVTSPLHF
TRBV5-4,TRBJ2-2,-,CASSLGQPNTGELFF
TRBV4-1,TRBJ1-2,TRBD1,CASSQPGTGNGYTF
TRBV2,TRBJ1-1,TRBD1,CASRGVQGATEAFF
TRBV20-1,TRBJ2-4,TRBD1,CSASLAGGLAKNIQYF
TRBV5-8,TRBJ2-2,TRBD1,CASSSDRGPDTGELFF
TRBV19,TRBJ2-1,-,CASIPRGSHNEQFF
TRBV5-1,TRBJ2-1,TRBD2,CASSLVGLADEQFF
TRBV7-2,TRBJ1-1,-,CASNPNRGNTEAFF
TRBV5-4,TRBJ2-3,-,CASSFGGRVYTDTQYF
TRBV6-2/TRBV6-3,TRBJ2-2,TRBD2,CASSSSGSGELFF
TRBV11-2,TRBJ2-1,-,CASSLGRGSYNEQFF
TRBV19,TRBJ2-4,TRBD1,CASSSRGTGLETKNIQYF